A selection of T cell receptor beta chains follows, all from one sample in a study of tumor-infiltrating lymphocytes in primary liver carcinoma. TCRdb redid the calling of the multiplex PCR reads with MiXCR, one entry per CDR3 protein. The table includes approximately 45,000 distinct CDR3 sequences, about three quarters detected once. Sequencing was performed on liver tumor tissue from sampling region 2. The receptors were gathered from a man aged 35 to 55 with primary liver carcinoma and hepatitis B virus infection. The CDR3 runs from the conserved cysteine through the conserved F or W. The D gene is left open where the match is weak. The size field is filled for only some rows; it gives once, few, many or a size class.

TRBJ2-5 | many | . | TRBV29-1 | TGCAGCGTTATGGCGGGTGGGGGGCGAGAGACCCAGTACTTC | CSVMAGGGRETQYF
TRBJ2-1 | . | TRBD2 | TRBV11-2 | TGTGCAAGGAGCCGGGGACTAGCGGGAGGGGATGAGCAGTTCTTC | CARSRGLAGGDEQFF
TRBJ2-2 | . | . | TRBV19 | TGTGGCAGTAGTATAGTGTTTCCCGGGGAGCTGTTTTTT | CGSSIVFPGELFF
TRBJ1-2 | medium-sized | TRBD1 | TRBV29-1 | TGCAGCGGCAAGACAGGGACGGATGGCTACACCTTC | CSGKTGTDGYTF
TRBJ2-1 | . | . | TRBV6-2/TRBV6-3 | TGCGCCAGCACCCACGGAGGGTCCTACAATGAGCAGCTCTTC | CASTHGGSYNEQLF
TRBJ2-1 | . | TRBD2 | TRBV20-1 | TGCAGCGCTAGCGGGGTCTACTACAATGAGCAGTTCTTC | CSASGVYYNEQFF
TRBJ2-2 | . | TRBD2 | TRBV6-6 | TGTGCCAGCAACCCTAGCGGGAGCGGGGGGTTCGGGGAGCTGTCCTTT | CASNPSGSGGFGELSF
TRBJ2-7 | once | . | TRBV7-9 | TGTGCCAGCAGCCTCCCTGACTACAAGCAGTACTTC | CASSLPDYKQYF
TRBJ1-5 | . | . | TRBV6-2/TRBV6-3 | TGTGCCAGCAGCCCACCGGCCGCGGGGACAAGCAATCAGCTCCAGCATTTT | CASSPPAAGTSNQLQHF
TRBJ2-4 | . | TRBD2 | TRBV11-1 | TGTGCCAGCAACTTTCTCGGGACTAACGGGAGCAAAAACATTCAGTACTTC | CASNFLGTNGSKNIQYF
TRBJ1-6 | . | . | TRBV7-9 | TGTGCCAGCTTAGGTCAGGGGAATATTGGCAATTCACCCCTCCACTTT | CASLGQGNIGNSPLHF
TRBJ2-3 | . | TRBD2 | TRBV5-1 | TGCGCCGGCAGCCAGGGACTAGCGGAGAGCACAGATACGCAGTATTTT | CAGSQGLAESTDTQYF
TRBJ2-1 | . | TRBD2 | TRBV5-4 | TGTGCCAGCAGCTCTCCTACTAGCGGGATCATGAGCTACAATGAGCAGTTCTTC | CASSSPTSGIMSYNEQFF
TRBJ1-1 | medium-sized | . | TRBV29-1 | TGCAGCGTTGATTCGGCAGGGAGTTATACTGAAGCTTTCTTT | CSVDSAGSYTEAFF
TRBJ1-3 | . | . | TRBV11-2 | TGTGTCAGCAGCTTGGGGGGAAATACTATATATTTT | CVSSLGGNTIYF
TRBJ2-2 | . | . | TRBV29-1 | TGCAGCGTTGATACGCTGGGGAACATCGGGGAGCTGTCTTTT | CSVDTLGNIGELSF
TRBJ2-5 | many | . | TRBV24-1 | TGTGCCACCAGTGATCCCGGGACAAAAGAGACCCAGTACTTC | CATSDPGTKETQYF
TRBJ2-2 | many | TRBD1 | TRBV2 | TGTGCCAGCAAACCACAGGGGGCTCGGACCGGGGAGCTGTTTTTT | CASKPQGARTGELFF
TRBJ1-1 | . | . | TRBV24-1 | TGTGCCACCAGTGGTGCGGGGACGGAGAACACTGAAGCTCTCTTT | CATSGAGTENTEALF
TRBJ2-2 | . | . | TRBV5-6 | TGTGCCAGCAGCTTGCGGTTCAGGGTCTACACCGGGGAGCTGTCTTTT | CASSLRFRVYTGELSF
TRBJ2-2 | . | . | TRBV5-8 | TGTGCTAGCAGCCGCCTACCAAACACCGGGGAGCTGTTTTTT | CASSRLPNTGELFF
TRBJ2-5 | . | TRBD2 | TRBV6-2/TRBV6-3 | TGTGCCAGCAGTATGGGACTAGCGTACACCCGGTACTTC | CASSMGLAYTRYF
TRBJ2-5 | . | TRBD2 | TRBV11-2 | TGTACCAGCAGCTTGAGACTAGCGGGTGACTCGAACGAGACCCAGTACTTC | CTSSLRLAGDSNETQYF
TRBJ2-2 | . | . | TRBV11-3 | TGTGCCAGCAGCTCAGATTTCACTGGGGAGCTGTTTTTT | CASSSDFTGELFF
TRBJ2-1 | . | . | TRBV14 | TGTGCCAGCAGCCAAGATGGTGGGGTTGGGGAGCAGTTCTTC | CASSQDGGVGEQFF
TRBJ2-2 | . | . | TRBV6-6 | TGTGCCATCTTCGTCGCCCGATGGACCGGGGAGCTGTTTTTT | CAIFVARWTGELFF
TRBJ1-4 | . | . | TRBV5-1 | TGCACCAGCAGCTCACGGGGGAGTGAAAAACTGTTTTTT | CTSSSRGSEKLFF
TRBJ2-7 | . | . | TRBV11-2 | TGTGCCGGTAGCATTACAGGTCCGTTTGGAAAGCAGTACTTC | CAGSITGPFGKQYF
TRBJ1-2 | . | . | TRBV10-3 | TGTGCCATCAGTGTGTCCCAGTTCGCGGATGGCTACACCTTC | CAISVSQFADGYTF
TRBJ2-7 | . | . | TRBV4-1 | TGCGCCAGAAGCCAGGATGCCGGGCTATACTGCGGGCAGTACTTC | CARSQDAGLYCGQYF
TRBJ2-4 | many | . | TRBV28 | TGTGCCAGCAGTCAACCGGACAGTATAGCCAAAAACATTCAGTACTTC | CASSQPDSIAKNIQYF
TRBJ1-2 | many | TRBD1 | TRBV5-6 | TGTGCCAGCAGCTCCCGGTGGCAGGGGGACGGAGGCTACACCTTC | CASSSRWQGDGGYTF
TRBJ2-2 | . | . | TRBV7-9 | TGTGCCCACCAGGAGGGGGCGGACGCCAGGGTGCTGTTTTTT | CAHQEGADARVLFF
TRBJ1-1 | . | . | TRBV12-3/TRBV12-4 | TGTGCCAGCAGTTTTGGCATGAACATTGAAGCTCTCTTT | CASSFGMNIEALF
TRBJ2-7 | . | TRBD1 | TRBV12-3/TRBV12-4 | TGTGCCAGCAGAATCGGGACAGGGGGGGCCCAGGAGCAGTACTTC | CASRIGTGGAQEQYF
TRBJ2-7 | . | . | TRBV5-6 | TGTACCAGCAGCTTGTCGGGCGCCCGTGAGCAGTACTTC | CTSSLSGAREQYF
TRBJ2-3 | once | . | TRBV6-1 | TGTGCCAGCAATTCCAGAGGTACTGGGGCCGATACGCGGTATTTT | CASNSRGTGADTRYF
TRBJ2-7 | many | TRBD2 | TRBV24-1 | TGTGCCACCAGTGCGGGAGGCGACGAGCAGTACTTC | CATSAGGDEQYF
TRBJ2-5 | many | TRBD1 | TRBV12-3/TRBV12-4 | TGTGCCAGCAGTTCACGGGGACAGGGAAGAAAAGAGACCCAGTACTTC | CASSSRGQGRKETQYF
TRBJ1-2 | . | TRBD1 | TRBV7-8 | TGTGCCAGCAGCCCCGGGACAGGGGGCGCCGGCTATGACTACACCTTC | CASSPGTGGAGYDYTF
TRBJ2-5 | . | . | TRBV6-5 | TGTGCCAAACCCGCAAGACGTCAGCTCCAAGAGACCCGGTACTTC | CAKPARRQLQETRYF
TRBJ2-2 | . | TRBD2 | TRBV29-1 | TGTAGCGTTGGGGGACTAGCGGCAACCAACACCGGGGAGCTGCTTTTT | CSVGGLAATNTGELLF
TRBJ2-2 | . | TRBD2 | TRBV20-1 | TGCAGTGCTATACTAGCGGAAGTAGTTCTGAACACCGGGGAGCTGTTTTTT | CSAILAEVVLNTGELFF
TRBJ1-2 | . | . | TRBV11-2 | TGTGATAGCAGCTCTAACCCAGGGGAAGGCTACAGCTTC | CDSSSNPGEGYSF
TRBJ2-3 | many | TRBD2 | TRBV28 | TGTGCCAGCAGTTTGGCGGGGGGGACTCGGGATACGCAGTATTTT | CASSLAGGTRDTQYF
TRBJ1-1 | . | . | TRBV5-1 | TGCGCCAGCGGCGACAGGCCGGGGTGGAACACTGAACCTTTCTTT | CASGDRPGWNTEPFF
TRBJ2-3 | . | TRBD2 | TRBV11-2 | TGTGCCAGCAGCTTAGATCCATGGGAGACTAGCACAGATGCGCAGTATTTT | CASSLDPWETSTDAQYF
TRBJ1-1 | . | . | TRBV12-3/TRBV12-4 | TGTACCAGCAGTCCCTTCTGGACTGAGGCTCTCTTT | CTSSPFWTEALF
TRBJ2-3 | . | . | TRBV6-5 | TGTGTCAGCAGTCTCCAGAGCACAGATACGCATTATTTT | CVSSLQSTDTHYF
TRBJ1-2 | . | . | TRBV29-1 | TGCAACGTTGTACCTGTTAACTACGGCTACACCTTC | CNVVPVNYGYTF
TRBJ2-3 | . | . | TRBV4-3 | TGCGCCAGCAGCCGCCGACAGGAGGGCACTGATACGCAGTATTTT | CASSRRQEGTDTQYF
TRBJ2-7 | . | . | TRBV11-3 | TGTGCCAGCAGCCTTGGGGTTTTGGGCGGGCAGTACTTC | CASSLGVLGGQYF